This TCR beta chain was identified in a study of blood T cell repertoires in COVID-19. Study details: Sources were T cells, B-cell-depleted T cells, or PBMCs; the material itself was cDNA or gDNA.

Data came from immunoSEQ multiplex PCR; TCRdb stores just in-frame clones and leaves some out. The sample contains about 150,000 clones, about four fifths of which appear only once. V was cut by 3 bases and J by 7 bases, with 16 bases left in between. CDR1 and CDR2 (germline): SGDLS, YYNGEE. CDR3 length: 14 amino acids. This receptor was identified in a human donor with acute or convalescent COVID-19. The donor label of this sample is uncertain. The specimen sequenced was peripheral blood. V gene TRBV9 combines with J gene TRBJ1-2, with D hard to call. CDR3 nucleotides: TGTGCCAGCAGCGCATGGACTGCGGCTGGTGGCTACACCTTC. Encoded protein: CASSAWTAAGGYTF.